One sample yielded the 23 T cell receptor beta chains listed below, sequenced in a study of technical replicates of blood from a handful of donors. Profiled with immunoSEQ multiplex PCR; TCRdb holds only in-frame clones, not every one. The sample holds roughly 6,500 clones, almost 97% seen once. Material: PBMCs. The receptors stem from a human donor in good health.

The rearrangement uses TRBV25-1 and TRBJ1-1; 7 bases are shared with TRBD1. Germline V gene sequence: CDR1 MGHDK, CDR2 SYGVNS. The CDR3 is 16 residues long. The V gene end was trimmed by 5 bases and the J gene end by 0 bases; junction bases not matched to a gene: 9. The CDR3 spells CASSRNRGDMNTEAFF. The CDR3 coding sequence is TGTGCCAGCAGTAGAAACAGGGGAGATATGAACACTGAAGCTTTCTTT. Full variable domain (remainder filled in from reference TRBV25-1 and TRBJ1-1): EADIYQTPRYLVIGTGKKITLECSQTMGHDKMYWYQQDPGMELHLIHYSYGVNSTEKGDLSSESTVSRIRTEHFPLTLESARPSHTSQYLCASSRNRGDMNTEAFFGQGTRLTVV.

CDR3 amino acids: CASSPPGLAGIKQFF. DNA for the CDR3: TGTGCCAGCAGTCCCCCGGGACTAGCGGGAATAAAGCAGTTCTTC. This chain links TRBV27 with TRBJ2-1; TRBD2 agrees at 13 bases. The CDR3 covers 15 residues. With V trimmed by 5 bases and J by 11 bases, 9 bases remained unmatched. Germline assignment: CDR1 MNHEY and CDR2 SMNVEV (reference sequence).

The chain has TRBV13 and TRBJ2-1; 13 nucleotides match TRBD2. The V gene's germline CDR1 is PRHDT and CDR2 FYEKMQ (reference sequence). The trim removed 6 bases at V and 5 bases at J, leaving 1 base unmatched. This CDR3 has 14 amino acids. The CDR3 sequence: CASSGTSGDNEQFF. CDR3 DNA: TGTGCCAGCAGTGGGACTAGCGGGGACAATGAGCAGTTCTTC.

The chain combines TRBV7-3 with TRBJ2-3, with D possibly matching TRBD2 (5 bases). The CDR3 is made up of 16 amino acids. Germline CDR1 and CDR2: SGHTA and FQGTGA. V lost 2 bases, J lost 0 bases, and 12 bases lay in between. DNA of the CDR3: TGTGCCAGCAGCTTAGATAGCGCTGTAAGCACAGATACGCAGTATTTT. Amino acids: CASSLDSAVSTDTQYF.

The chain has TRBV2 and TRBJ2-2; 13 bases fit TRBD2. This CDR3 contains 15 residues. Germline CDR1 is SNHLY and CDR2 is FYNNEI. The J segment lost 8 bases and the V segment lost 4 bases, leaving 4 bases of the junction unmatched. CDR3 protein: CASSGTSGRTGELFF. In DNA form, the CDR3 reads TGTGCCAGCAGTGGGACTAGCGGGAGAACGGGGGAGCTGTTTTTT.

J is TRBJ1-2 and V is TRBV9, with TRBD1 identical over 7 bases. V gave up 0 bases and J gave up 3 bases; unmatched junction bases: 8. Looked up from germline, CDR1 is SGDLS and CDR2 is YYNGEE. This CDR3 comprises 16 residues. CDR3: CASSVALGTDDYGYTF. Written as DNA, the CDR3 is TGTGCCAGCAGCGTAGCTTTGGGGACAGACGACTATGGCTACACCTTC.

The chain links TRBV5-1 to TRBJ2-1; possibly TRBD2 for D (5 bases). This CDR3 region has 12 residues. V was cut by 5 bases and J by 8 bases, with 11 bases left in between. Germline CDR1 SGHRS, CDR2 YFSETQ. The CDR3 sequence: CASRASSHEQFF. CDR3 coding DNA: TGCGCCAGCAGGGCTAGCTCCCATGAGCAGTTCTTC.

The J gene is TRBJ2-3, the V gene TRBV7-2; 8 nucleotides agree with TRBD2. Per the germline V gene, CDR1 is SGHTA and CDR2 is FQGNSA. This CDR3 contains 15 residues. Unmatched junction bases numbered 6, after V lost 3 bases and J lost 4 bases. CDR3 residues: CASSFLAGTADTQYF. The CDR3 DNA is TGTGCCAGCAGCTTCTTAGCGGGAACGGCAGATACGCAGTATTTT.

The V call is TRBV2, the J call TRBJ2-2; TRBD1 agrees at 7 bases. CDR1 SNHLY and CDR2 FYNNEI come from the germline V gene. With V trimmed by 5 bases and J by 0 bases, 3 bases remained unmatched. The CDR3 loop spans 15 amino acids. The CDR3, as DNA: TGTGCCAGCAGTCGACAGGGCCCGAACACCGGGGAGCTGTTTTTT. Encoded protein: CASSRQGPNTGELFF.

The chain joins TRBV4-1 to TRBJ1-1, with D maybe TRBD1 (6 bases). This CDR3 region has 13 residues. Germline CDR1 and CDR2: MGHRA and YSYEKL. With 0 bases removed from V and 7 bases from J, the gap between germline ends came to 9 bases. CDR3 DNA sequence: TGCGCCAGCAGCCAAGATGACAGGTATGAAGCTTTCTTT. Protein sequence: CASSQDDRYEAFF.

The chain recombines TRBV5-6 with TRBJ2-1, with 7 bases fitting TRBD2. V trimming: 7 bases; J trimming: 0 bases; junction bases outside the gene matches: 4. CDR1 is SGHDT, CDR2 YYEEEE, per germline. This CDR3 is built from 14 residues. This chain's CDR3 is CASGPSGSYNEQFF. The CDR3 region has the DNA TGTGCCAGCGGCCCTAGCGGCTCCTACAATGAGCAGTTCTTC.

This CDR3 reads CASSGGQGNYNEQFF. For the CDR3, the DNA is TGTGCCAGCAGTGGCGGACAGGGGAACTACAATGAGCAGTTCTTC. The chain couples TRBV6-1 to TRBJ2-1, with 9 bases aligning to TRBD1. CDR1 MNHNS and CDR2 SASEGT come from the germline V gene. The CDR3 has 15 amino acids. J lost 3 bases, V lost 4 bases, and 4 bases had no gene match.

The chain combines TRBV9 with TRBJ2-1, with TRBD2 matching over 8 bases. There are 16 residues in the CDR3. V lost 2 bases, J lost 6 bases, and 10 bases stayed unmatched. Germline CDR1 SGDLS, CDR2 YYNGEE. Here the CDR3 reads CASSVQAGVNINEQFF. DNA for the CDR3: TGTGCCAGCAGCGTCCAAGCGGGAGTGAATATCAATGAGCAGTTCTTC.

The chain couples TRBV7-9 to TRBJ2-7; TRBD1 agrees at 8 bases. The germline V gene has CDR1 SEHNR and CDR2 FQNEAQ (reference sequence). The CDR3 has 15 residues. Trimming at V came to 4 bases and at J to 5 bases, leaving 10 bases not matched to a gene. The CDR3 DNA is TGTGCCAGCAGCTCGGGACAGGCCCTTGGGGACGAGCAGTACTTC. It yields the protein CASSSGQALGDEQYF.

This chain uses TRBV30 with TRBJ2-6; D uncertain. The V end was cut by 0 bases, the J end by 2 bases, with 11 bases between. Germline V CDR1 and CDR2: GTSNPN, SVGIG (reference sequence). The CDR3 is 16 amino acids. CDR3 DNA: TGTGCCTGGAGTGTACGCGGTTTGGCTGGGGCCAACGTCCTGACTTTC. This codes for CAWSVRGLAGANVLTF.

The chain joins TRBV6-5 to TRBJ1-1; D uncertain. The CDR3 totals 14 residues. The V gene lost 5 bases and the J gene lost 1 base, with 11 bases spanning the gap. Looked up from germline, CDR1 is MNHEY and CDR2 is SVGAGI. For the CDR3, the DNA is TGTGCCAGCAGTCTCGCGACACGGAACACTGAAGCTTTCTTT. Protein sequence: CASSLATRNTEAFF.

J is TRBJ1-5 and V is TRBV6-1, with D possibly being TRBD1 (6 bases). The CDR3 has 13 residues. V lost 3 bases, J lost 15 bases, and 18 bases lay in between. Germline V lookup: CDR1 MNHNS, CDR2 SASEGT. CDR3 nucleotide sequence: TGTGCCAGCAGTGAGGGGACATCAGTGAATGGGCATTTT. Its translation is CASSEGTSVNGHF.

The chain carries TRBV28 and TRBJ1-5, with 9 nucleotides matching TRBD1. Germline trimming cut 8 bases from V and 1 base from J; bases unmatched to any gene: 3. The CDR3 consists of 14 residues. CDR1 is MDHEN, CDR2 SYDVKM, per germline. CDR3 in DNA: TGTGCCAGCGAGACAGGGGGAAGCAATCAGCCCCAGCATTTT. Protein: CASETGGSNQPQHF.

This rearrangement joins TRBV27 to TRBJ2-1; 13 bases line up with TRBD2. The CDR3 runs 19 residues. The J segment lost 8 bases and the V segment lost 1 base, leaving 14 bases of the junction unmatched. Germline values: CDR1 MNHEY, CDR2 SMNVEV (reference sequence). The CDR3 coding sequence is TGTGCCAGCAGTTTATTCGGACTAGCGGGAGAGTGGGGAAGGGATGAGCAGTTCTTC. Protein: CASSLFGLAGEWGRDEQFF.

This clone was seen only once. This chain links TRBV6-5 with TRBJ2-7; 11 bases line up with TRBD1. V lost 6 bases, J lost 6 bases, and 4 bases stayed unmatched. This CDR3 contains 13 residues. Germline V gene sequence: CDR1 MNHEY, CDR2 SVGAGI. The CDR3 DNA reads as TGTGCCAGCAGGCGGACAGGGGGCGTCGAGCAGTACTTC. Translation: CASRRTGGVEQYF.

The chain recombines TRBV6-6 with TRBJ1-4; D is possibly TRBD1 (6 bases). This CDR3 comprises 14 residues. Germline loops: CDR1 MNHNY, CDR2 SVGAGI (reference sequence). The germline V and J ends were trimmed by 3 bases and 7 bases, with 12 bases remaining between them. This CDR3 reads CASSYSGASEKLFF. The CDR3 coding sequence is TGTGCCAGCAGTTATTCAGGGGCCAGTGAAAAACTGTTTTTT.

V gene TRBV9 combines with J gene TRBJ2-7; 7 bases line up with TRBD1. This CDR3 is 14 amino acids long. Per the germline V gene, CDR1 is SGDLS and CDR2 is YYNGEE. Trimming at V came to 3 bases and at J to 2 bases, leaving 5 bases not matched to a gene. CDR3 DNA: TGTGCCAGCAGCGCCCGGGACAGAACCTACGAGCAGTACTTC. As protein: CASSARDRTYEQYF.

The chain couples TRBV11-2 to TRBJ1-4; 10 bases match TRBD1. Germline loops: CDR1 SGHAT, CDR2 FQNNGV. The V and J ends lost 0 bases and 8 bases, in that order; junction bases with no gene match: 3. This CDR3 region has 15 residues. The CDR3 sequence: CASSLDGTGVEKLFF. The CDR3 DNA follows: TGTGCCAGCAGCTTAGACGGGACAGGGGTCGAAAAACTGTTTTTT.